The 29 T cell receptor beta chains reported below all come from one sample, sequenced in a study of OX40 agonist ivuxolimab in advanced cancers. This table comes from immunoSEQ multiplex PCR, and its TCRdb copy is limited to in-frame clones, with some not included. The data hold 28,000 or so clones, with approximately 86% observed a single time. The sequenced sample was CD4+ or CD8+ T cells sorted from blood, obtained in a trial of the OX40 agonist ivuxolimab. The receptor source for this set is an adult with an advanced solid tumor such as melanoma, head and neck, liver or kidney cancer.

The chain recombines TRBV6-4 with TRBJ2-1; 7 bases are a match to TRBD1. Germline CDR1 MRHNA, CDR2 SNTAGT. The CDR3 totals 13 residues. The V segment lost 8 bases and the J segment 6 bases; nucleotides outside the gene matches: 7. CDR3 residues: CASAGTESNEQFF. The CDR3 DNA reads as TGTGCCAGCGCCGGGACAGAATCCAATGAGCAGTTCTTC.

V usage is TRBV9 and J usage is TRBJ2-7, with D unclear. The CDR3 length is 14 residues. Trimming shortened V by 3 bases and J by 0 bases, and 10 bases separated the two germline ends. Germline loops: CDR1 SGDLS, CDR2 YYNGEE. The CDR3: CASSDGGSSYEQYF. Here the CDR3 DNA reads TGTGCCAGCAGCGACGGCGGAAGCTCCTACGAGCAGTACTTC.

The chain has TRBV4-1 and TRBJ2-5; D may correspond to TRBD1 or TRBD2 (6 bases each). In germline, CDR1 is MGHRA, CDR2 YSYEKL. The CDR3 covers 15 residues. The V and J ends lost 0 bases and 1 base respectively, with 9 bases between them. The CDR3 reads CASSQEGGGQETQYF. CDR3 DNA sequence: TGCGCCAGCAGCCAAGAGGGGGGCGGCCAAGAGACCCAGTACTTC.

This chain joins TRBV27 and TRBJ2-2; tentatively, D is TRBD1 (5 bases). The length of the CDR3 is 17 residues. The germline V and J ends were trimmed by 2 bases and 7 bases, with 20 bases remaining between them. Per germline, CDR1 MNHEY and CDR2 SMNVEV (reference sequence). The CDR3 DNA is TGTGCCAGCAGTTTACCCCGCCCAGGCCAGGGTCTCGGGGAGCTGTTTTTT. Residues: CASSLPRPGQGLGELFF.

The chain carries TRBV11-1 and TRBJ2-1, with 11 bases lining up with TRBD2. The CDR3 sequence is 19 residues long. Trimming cost V 4 bases and J 0 bases; bases outside gene matches: 11. Germline V gene data show CDR1 as SGHAT and CDR2 as FQDESV (reference sequence). CDR3 region: CASSSPGLAAPSSYNEQFF. The CDR3 bases are TGTGCCAGCAGCTCCCCGGGACTAGCGGCCCCGAGCTCCTACAATGAGCAGTTCTTC.

V is TRBV6-5 and J is TRBJ2-3, with 9 nucleotides matching TRBD1. Germline V gene lookup returns CDR1 MNHEY and CDR2 SVGAGI. The V gene end was trimmed by 3 bases and the J gene end by 2 bases; junction bases not matched to a gene: 6. The CDR3 covers 16 residues. This CDR3 is CASSYGDRADTDTQYF. CDR3 DNA: TGTGCCAGCAGTTATGGGGACAGGGCTGACACAGATACGCAGTATTTT.

This clone was seen a single time. V gene TRBV11-2 combines with J gene TRBJ2-7; TRBD2 might be the D (6 bases). The V end was cut by 2 bases, the J end by 2 bases, with 16 bases between. The CDR3 runs 16 residues. Germline CDR1 is SGHAT and CDR2 is FQNNGV. The CDR3 nucleotides read TGTGCCAGCAGCTTAAATATGGCGGGGCTAGCCTACGAGCAGTACTTC. Translating gives CASSLNMAGLAYEQYF.

This clone was seen a handful of times. V and J are TRBV6-5 and TRBJ1-2, with a weak D call TRBD1 (5 bases). CDR3 length: 13 residues. Germline assignment: CDR1 MNHEY and CDR2 SVGAGI. V dropped 10 bases and J dropped 6 bases, with 18 bases sitting between them. This CDR3 reads CATRGFIRDGYTF. The CDR3 region has the DNA TGTGCCACTCGGGGGTTCATCCGCGATGGCTACACCTTC.

This chain joins TRBV28 and TRBJ2-5; tentative D call: TRBD1 (7 bases). Germline loops: CDR1 MDHEN, CDR2 SYDVKM. V was shortened by 0 bases and J by 0 bases, with 14 bases between the two germline ends. The CDR3 has 17 amino acids. DNA of the CDR3: TGTGCCAGCAGTTTATGGGGGGGCAGGGGGTACCAAGAGACCCAGTACTTC. Translation: CASSLWGGRGYQETQYF. The full variable domain, rest sourced from reference TRBV28 and TRBJ2-5, is DVKVTQSSRYLVKRTGEKVFLECVQDMDHENMFWYRQDPGLGLRLIYFSYDVKMKEKGDIPEGYSVSREKKERFSLILESASTNQTSMYLCASSLWGGRGYQETQYFGPGTRLLVL.

The chain is built from TRBV4-1 and TRBJ2-1; no reliable D call. The CDR3 extends over 12 amino acids. Trimming took 0 bases from V and 6 from J, leaving 3 bases between them. Per the germline V gene, CDR1 is MGHRA and CDR2 is YSYEKL. The CDR3 is CASSQDRNEQFF. The CDR3 bases are TGCGCCAGCAGCCAAGATCGCAATGAGCAGTTCTTC.

This chain links TRBV6-5 with TRBJ2-7, with D tentatively TRBD1 (5 bases). V gave up 2 bases and J gave up 1 base, with 6 bases separating them. Germline CDR1 and CDR2: MNHEY and SVGAGI. The CDR3 is 13 residues long. Here the CDR3 reads CASSYRGSYEQYF. The CDR3 bases are TGTGCCAGCAGTTACAGGGGTTCCTACGAGCAGTACTTC.

This clone is a singleton in its sample. One junction end does not reproduce the germline sequence, and a read error may be involved. Written as DNA, the CDR3 is TGTGCCAGCTCGCCACGGGGTAGCGGGAGGGAAAGTCACGAGCAGTACTTC. This sequence encodes CASSPRGSGRESHEQYF. V gene TRBV18 combines with J gene TRBJ2-7, with 11 positions matching TRBD2. CDR3 length: 17 residues. CDR1 and CDR2 from the germline V gene are KGHSH and LQKENI.

Regarding this clone: The same CDR3 also results from other DNA sequences found in this sample. The chain carries TRBV27 and TRBJ2-5; D remains ambiguous. Germline assignment: CDR1 MNHEY and CDR2 SMNVEV (reference sequence). The CDR3 contains 11 residues. Between the trimmed V and J ends, which lost 4 bases and 1 base, there was a span of 1 base. CDR3 bases: TGTGCCAGCAGTTCCCAAGAGACCCAGTACTTC. As protein: CASSSQETQYF.

The V and J genes are TRBV6-5 and TRBJ2-7, with TRBD1 matching 7 bases. The CDR3 length is 11 residues. The V gene's germline CDR1 is MNHEY and CDR2 SVGAGI. V lost 4 bases, J lost 7 bases, and 1 base stayed unmatched. The CDR3 region is CASSSGGEQYF. The CDR3 DNA reads as TGTGCCAGCAGTTCAGGGGGTGAGCAGTACTTC.

The chain couples TRBV7-9 to TRBJ1-5; a weak D match, TRBD1 (6 bases). V lost 4 bases to trimming and J lost 1 base, with 8 bases between them. Per the germline V gene, CDR1 is SEHNR and CDR2 is FQNEAQ (reference sequence). The CDR3 runs 14 residues. CDR3 sequence (DNA): TGTGCCAGCAGCTACGGACAGAGCAATCAGCCCCAGCATTTT. This encodes CASSYGQSNQPQHF.

This clone was seen a single time. The chain has TRBV6-1 and TRBJ2-1, with D tentatively TRBD2 (5 bases). CDR1 and CDR2 from the germline V gene are MNHNS and SASEGT. V dropped 4 bases and J dropped 0 bases, with 10 bases sitting between them. The CDR3 is made up of 15 amino acids. The CDR3 nucleotides are TGTGCCAGCAGTGGATCAGGAGGCTCCTACAATGAGCAGTTCTTC. It is translated as CASSGSGGSYNEQFF.

The CDR3 region has the DNA TGTGCCAGCAGTTTCCAGAGACAGGGGGCGAATGGCTACACCTTC. Amino acids: CASSFQRQGANGYTF. The chain carries TRBV28 and TRBJ1-2; 10 bases align to TRBD1. The V segment lost 3 bases and the J segment 6 bases; nucleotides outside the gene matches: 7. CDR3 length equals 15 residues. CDR1 and CDR2 from the germline V gene are MDHEN and SYDVKM.

The rearrangement uses TRBV29-1 and TRBJ1-2; TRBD1 might be the D (5 bases). This CDR3 has 15 residues. The ends were cut back, 7 bases at V and 4 bases at J, with 22 bases in the middle. Germline CDR1 reads SQVTM; CDR2 reads ANQGSEA. In nucleotides, the CDR3 is TGCAGCGCCATATCGACAGCCCATCTTACCTATGGCTACACCTTC. It encodes CSAISTAHLTYGYTF.

V is TRBV2 and J is TRBJ2-1; D is unclear. This CDR3 comprises 16 residues. The V gene's germline CDR1 is SNHLY and CDR2 FYNNEI. V lost 10 bases to trimming and J lost 4 bases, with 23 bases between them. The CDR3 region is CATTGELQWDYNEQFF. Here the CDR3 DNA reads TGTGCCACAACCGGTGAATTGCAGTGGGATTACAATGAGCAGTTCTTC.

This clone was seen only once. The chain links TRBV27 to TRBJ2-1, with D unresolved. V dropped 6 bases and J dropped 8 bases, with 11 bases sitting between them. Germline V lookup: CDR1 MNHEY, CDR2 SMNVEV (reference sequence). The CDR3 contains 12 residues. This chain's CDR3 is CASSLDGYEQFF. CDR3 nucleotide sequence: TGTGCCAGCAGCCTCGACGGCTATGAGCAGTTCTTC.

This chain links TRBV6-1 with TRBJ2-3; D might be TRBD1 (5 bases). Germline V CDR1 and CDR2: MNHNS, SASEGT. The CDR3 loop spans 15 amino acids. Trimming took off 3 bases at V and 0 bases at J, with 10 bases between the two ends. The CDR3: CASSDRAISTDTQYF. The CDR3 nucleotides read TGTGCCAGCAGTGACAGGGCGATTAGCACAGATACGCAGTATTTT.

J is TRBJ2-2 and V is TRBV4-1, with TRBD1 identical over 7 bases. The V segment lost 3 bases and the J segment 7 bases; nucleotides outside the gene matches: 5. CDR3 length: 14 amino acids. Germline V lookup: CDR1 MGHRA, CDR2 YSYEKL. The CDR3 DNA is TGCGCCAGCAGCCAGGGACAGCCGGGCGGGGAGCTGTTTTTT. Residues: CASSQGQPGGELFF.

The chain carries TRBV21-1 and TRBJ2-2; the D segment call TRBD2 is taken from the table without a DNA check. TRBV21-1 counts as a pseudogene. The CDR3 loop spans 16 amino acids. The CDR3 reads CASSPREEDNTGELFF. In DNA form, the CDR3 reads TGTGCCAGCAGCCCCCGGGAAGAGGATAACACCGGGGAGCTGTTTTTT.

The chain combines TRBV9 with TRBJ2-1; 14 bases are shared with TRBD2. V dropped 2 bases and J dropped 9; count of bases not matched to a gene: 7. CDR3 length equals 16 residues. The germline CDR1 and CDR2 sequences are SGDLS and YYNGEE. Written as DNA, the CDR3 is TGTGCCAGCAGCGTGGAGGGACTAGCGGGAGTTTTTGAGCAGTTCTTC. Translating it yields CASSVEGLAGVFEQFF.

The chain recombines TRBV5-1 with TRBJ2-5; perhaps TRBD1 as D (6 bases). CDR3 size: 12 residues. The V and J ends lost 3 bases and 5 bases respectively, with 8 bases between them. Germline CDR1 SGHRS, CDR2 YFSETQ. Here the CDR3 reads CASSWGPETQYF. DNA for the CDR3: TGCGCCAGCAGCTGGGGGCCGGAGACCCAGTACTTC.

This chain joins TRBV7-3 and TRBJ1-3; D is ambiguous. CDR3 length: 15 amino acids. V was clipped by 2 bases and J by 2 bases, with 10 bases between them. Germline lookup yields CDR1 SGHTA and CDR2 FQGTGA. The chain's CDR3 is CASSLGWGTGNTIYF. DNA for the CDR3: TGTGCCAGCAGCTTAGGTTGGGGAACTGGAAACACCATATATTTT.

V gene TRBV5-5 combines with J gene TRBJ2-1, with TRBD1 matching 9 bases. The CDR3 covers 17 residues. J lost 4 bases, V lost 2 bases, and 10 bases had no gene match. Germline V gene data show CDR1 as SGHKS and CDR2 as YYEKEE (reference sequence). The chain's CDR3 is CASSFRLGTGLYNEQFF. The CDR3, as DNA: TGTGCCAGCAGCTTCCGGCTCGGGACAGGGTTATACAATGAGCAGTTCTTC.

This sequence joins TRBV7-6 and TRBJ2-1, with 10 bases aligning to TRBD2. The germline V gene encodes CDR1 SGHVS and CDR2 FNYEAQ. Unmatched junction bases numbered 14, after V lost 5 bases and J lost 4 bases. The CDR3 contains 18 residues. Here the CDR3 DNA reads TGTGCCAGCAGCCTGAAAATTTTTCTAGCGGGAGAATACAATGAGCAGTTCTTC. Translation gives CASSLKIFLAGEYNEQFF.

The chain couples TRBV29-1 to TRBJ2-1; D remains ambiguous. The germline V gene encodes CDR1 SQVTM and CDR2 ANQGSEA. The CDR3 has 14 amino acids. V was shortened by 0 bases and J by 2 bases, with 8 bases between the two germline ends. Here the CDR3 reads CSVEDLSPYNEQFF. DNA of the CDR3: TGCAGCGTTGAAGATCTTAGCCCCTACAATGAGCAGTTCTTC.